Detailed here is one T cell receptor beta chain. Antigen unknown. Peptide-pool stimulation followed by sequencing identified expanded antigen-specific CD4+ clonotypes in the ViraFEST assay. Cells that had been cultured for 10 days were the source of isolated CD4+ T cells. This person caught SARS-CoV-2 sometime from March to December 2020, and PCR testing confirmed the infection. The V gene's germline CDR1 is MNHEY and CDR2 SMNVEV (reference sequence). V lost 4 bases and J 5 bases, leaving 14 bases between the germline ends. This CDR3 is 14 amino acids long. This entry is derived from a study of vaccination effects on CD4 cells after COVID-19. Study-level information: Pre-vaccine samples were drawn 16 days and one week before the first dose. Study-level results: In people who had recovered, most post-vaccine spike-reactive clones were new vaccine-induced clones.

Clones were sequenced by immunoSEQ multiplex PCR, and TCRdb holds only the in-frame ones, with some missing. The table shows around 49,000 clones, with around 75% occurring only once. This TCR was sampled from a human donor who had a prior SARS-CoV-2 infection. The gene calls are TRBV27 and TRBJ1-1, with D tentatively TRBD1 (6 bases). The source was CD4+ T cells from PBMCs cultured with a peptide pool, collected before COVID-19 vaccination. As DNA, the CDR3 is TGTGCCAGCAGTTCAGGGGAGGTGTGGACTGAAGCTTTCTTT. It specifies CASSSGEVWTEAFF.